This T cell receptor (beta chain) was sequenced for a study of cytomegalovirus exposure and HLA in healthy donors. Study-wide points: CMV antigen specificity was confirmed in vitro for a few CMV-associated chains. Reported performance of the classifier showed diagnosis of cytomegalovirus status with high specificity and sensitivity. The dataset shows that most TCR sequences were rare, while some public TCRs occurred in many donors.

About this clone itself: What it recognizes is unknown.

Assay: immunoSEQ multiplex PCR; the TCRdb copy retains only in-frame clones and omits some. Here the sample spans about 200,000 clones, about 81% being singletons. The CDR3 loop spans 13 amino acids. The germline V gene has CDR1 SGHRS and CDR2 YFSETQ. With 5 bases removed from V and 3 bases from J, the gap between germline ends came to 11 bases. The donors formed part of the roughly 120-subject validation cohort, distinct from the approximately 630-subject first cohort. The V gene is TRBV5-1, the J gene TRBJ1-1; D unresolved. The sample consisted of PBMCs. This sequence originates from a woman in her thirties in good health and CMV-seronegative. CDR3 sequence reads: CASSAMGDTEAFF. In DNA, the CDR3 is TGCGCCAGCAGTGCTATGGGCGACACTGAAGCTTTCTTT.